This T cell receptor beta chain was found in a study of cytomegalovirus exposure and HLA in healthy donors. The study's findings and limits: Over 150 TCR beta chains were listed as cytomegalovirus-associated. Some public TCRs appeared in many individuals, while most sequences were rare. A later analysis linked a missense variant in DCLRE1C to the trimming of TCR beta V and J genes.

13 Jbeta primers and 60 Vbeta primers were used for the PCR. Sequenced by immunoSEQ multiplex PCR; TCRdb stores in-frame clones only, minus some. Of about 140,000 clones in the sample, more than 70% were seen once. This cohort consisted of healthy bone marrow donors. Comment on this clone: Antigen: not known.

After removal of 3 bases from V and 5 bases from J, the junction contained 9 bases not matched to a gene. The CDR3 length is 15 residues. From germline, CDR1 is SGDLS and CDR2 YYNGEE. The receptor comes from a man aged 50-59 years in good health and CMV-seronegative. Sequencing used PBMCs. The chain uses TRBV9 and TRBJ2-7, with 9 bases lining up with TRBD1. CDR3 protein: CASSATGTGSHEQYF. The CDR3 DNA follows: TGTGCCAGCAGCGCGACCGGGACAGGGTCCCACGAGCAGTACTTC.